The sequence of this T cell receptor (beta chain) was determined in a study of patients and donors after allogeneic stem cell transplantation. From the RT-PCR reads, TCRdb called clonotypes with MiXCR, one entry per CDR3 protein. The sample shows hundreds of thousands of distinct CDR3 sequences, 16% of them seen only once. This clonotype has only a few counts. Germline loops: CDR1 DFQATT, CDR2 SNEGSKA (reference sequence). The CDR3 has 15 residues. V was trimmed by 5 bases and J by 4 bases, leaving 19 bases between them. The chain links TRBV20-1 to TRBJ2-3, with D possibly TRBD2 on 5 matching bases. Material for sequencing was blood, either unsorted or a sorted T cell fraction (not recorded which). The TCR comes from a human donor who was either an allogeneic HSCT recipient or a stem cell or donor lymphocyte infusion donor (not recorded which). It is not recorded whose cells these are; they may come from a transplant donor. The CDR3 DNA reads TGCAGTGCTCCACCGGGGAACCTCGTCGCAGATACGCAGTATTTT. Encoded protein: CSAPPGNLVADTQYF.